Below, one T cell receptor (beta chain) is given with its context. The sample comes from a study of blood T cell repertoires in COVID-19. The assay was immunoSEQ multiplex PCR, and TCRdb's table has in-frame clones only and misses some. The sample includes under 200,000 clones, more than 85% of them seen just once. The CDR3 is 13 residues long. CDR1 and CDR2 from the germline V gene are SGHKS and YYEKEE (reference sequence). V shed 4 bases, J shed 4 bases, and the junction held 4 bases outside the gene matches. The chain links TRBV5-5 to TRBJ2-5; 7 bases map to TRBD1. The sequenced material came from peripheral blood. This receptor was obtained from a man between 18 and 29 years old with acute or convalescent COVID-19. CDR3 protein: CASSPTGRETQYF. CDR3 in DNA: TGTGCCAGCAGCCCGACAGGGAGAGAGACCCAGTACTTC.